The TCR beta chain described here comes from a study of post-analysis software for immune sequencing data. In the study overall: Relapsing-remitting, secondary progressive and progressive-relapsing courses of multiple sclerosis were included.

Included in the TCR beta cDNA libraries were unique molecular identifiers. Yield was approximately 500,000 cDNA molecules from around 1 to 9.1 million T cells. One entry per CDR3 protein, called by TCRdb with MiXCR from the PCR reads. The sample carries some 800,000 distinct CDR3 sequences, just over 45% recorded once. Study-wide results and caveats: When compared against controls, multiple sclerosis patients showed significantly lower normalized Chao1 diversity.

A few counts support this clonotype. What it binds is unknown. The specimen sequenced was blood. This sequence was found in a girl aged 5-17 years with multiple sclerosis.

Here the CDR3 DNA reads TGTGCCAGCACCAGGGATGGCAATGAGCAGTTCTTC. Amino acid sequence: CASTRDGNEQFF. V is TRBV27 and J is TRBJ2-1; D may be TRBD1 (5 bases). Germline CDR1 MNHEY, CDR2 SMNVEV (reference sequence). This CDR3 has 12 residues. V was clipped by 7 bases and J by 6 bases, with 10 bases between them.